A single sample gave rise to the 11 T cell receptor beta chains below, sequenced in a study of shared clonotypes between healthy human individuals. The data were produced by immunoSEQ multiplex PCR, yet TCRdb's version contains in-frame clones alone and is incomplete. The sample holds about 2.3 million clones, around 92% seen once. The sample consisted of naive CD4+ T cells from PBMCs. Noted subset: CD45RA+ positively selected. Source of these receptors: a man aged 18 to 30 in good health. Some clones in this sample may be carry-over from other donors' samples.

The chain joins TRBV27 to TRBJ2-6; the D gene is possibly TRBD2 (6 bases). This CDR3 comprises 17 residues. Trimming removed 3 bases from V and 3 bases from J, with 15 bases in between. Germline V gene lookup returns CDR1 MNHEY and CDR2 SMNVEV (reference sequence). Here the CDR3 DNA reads TGTGCCAGCAGTTTGGCCAGGTTGGAGGGTGGGGCCAACGTCCTGACTTTC. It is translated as CASSLARLEGGANVLTF.

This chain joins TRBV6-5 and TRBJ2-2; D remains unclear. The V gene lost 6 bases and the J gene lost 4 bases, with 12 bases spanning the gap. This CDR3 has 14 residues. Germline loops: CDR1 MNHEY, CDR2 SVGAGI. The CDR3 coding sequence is TGTGCCAGCAGGAAGACAACACGCACCGGGGAGCTGTTTTTT. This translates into CASRKTTRTGELFF.

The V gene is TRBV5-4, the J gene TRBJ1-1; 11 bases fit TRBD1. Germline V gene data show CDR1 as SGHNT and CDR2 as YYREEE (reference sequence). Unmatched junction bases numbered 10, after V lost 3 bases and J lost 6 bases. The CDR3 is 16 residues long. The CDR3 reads CASSSRDRGVGAEAFF. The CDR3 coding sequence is TGTGCCAGCAGCTCCCGGGACAGGGGGGTAGGCGCTGAAGCTTTCTTT.

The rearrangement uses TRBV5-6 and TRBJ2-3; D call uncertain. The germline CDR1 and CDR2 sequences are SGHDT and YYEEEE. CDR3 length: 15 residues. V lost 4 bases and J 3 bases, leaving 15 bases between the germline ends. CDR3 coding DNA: TGTGCCAGCAGCCCGGCCGGTGGGCGGACAGATACGCAGTATTTT. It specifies CASSPAGGRTDTQYF.

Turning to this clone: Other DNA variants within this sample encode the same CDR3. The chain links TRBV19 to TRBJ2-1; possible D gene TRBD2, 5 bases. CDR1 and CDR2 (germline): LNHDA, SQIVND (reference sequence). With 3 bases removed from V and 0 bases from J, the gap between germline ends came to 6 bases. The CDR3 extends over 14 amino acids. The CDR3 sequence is CASSIGVSYNEQFF. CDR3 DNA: TGTGCCAGTAGTATCGGGGTCTCCTACAATGAGCAGTTCTTC.

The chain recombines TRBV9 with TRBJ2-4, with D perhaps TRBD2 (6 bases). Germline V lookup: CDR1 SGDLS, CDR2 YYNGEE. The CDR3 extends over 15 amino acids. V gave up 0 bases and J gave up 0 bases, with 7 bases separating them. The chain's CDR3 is CASSVEGLAKNIQYF. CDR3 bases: TGTGCCAGCAGCGTAGAGGGACTAGCCAAAAACATTCAGTACTTC.

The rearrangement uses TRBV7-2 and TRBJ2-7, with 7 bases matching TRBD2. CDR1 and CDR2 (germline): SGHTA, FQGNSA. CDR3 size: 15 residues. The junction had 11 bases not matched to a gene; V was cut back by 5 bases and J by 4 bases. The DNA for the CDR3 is TGTGCCAGCAGCCAAAATGGGGGGGGATCGTACGAGCAGTACTTC. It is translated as CASSQNGGGSYEQYF.

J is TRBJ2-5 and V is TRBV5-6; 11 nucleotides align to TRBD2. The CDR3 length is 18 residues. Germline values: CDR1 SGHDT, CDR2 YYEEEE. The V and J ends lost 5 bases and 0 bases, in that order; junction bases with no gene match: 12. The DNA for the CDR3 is TGTGCCAGCAGTAGGGGCCTAGCGGGAGGTTCGTACCAAGAGACCCAGTACTTC. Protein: CASSRGLAGGSYQETQYF.

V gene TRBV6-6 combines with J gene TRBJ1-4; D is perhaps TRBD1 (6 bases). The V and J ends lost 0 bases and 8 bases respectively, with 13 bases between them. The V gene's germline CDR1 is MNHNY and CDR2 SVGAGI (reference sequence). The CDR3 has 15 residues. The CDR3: CASSYSGQGQEKLFF. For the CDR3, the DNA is TGTGCCAGCAGTTACTCGGGGCAGGGGCAGGAAAAACTGTTTTTT.

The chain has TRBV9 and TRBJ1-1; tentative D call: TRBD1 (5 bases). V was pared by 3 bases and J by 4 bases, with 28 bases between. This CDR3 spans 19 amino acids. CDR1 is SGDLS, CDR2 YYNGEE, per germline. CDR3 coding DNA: TGTGCCAGCAGCGCGGTGACAGTTCCGGGCCGTCGTCAGAGCACTGAAGCTTTCTTT. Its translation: CASSAVTVPGRRQSTEAFF.

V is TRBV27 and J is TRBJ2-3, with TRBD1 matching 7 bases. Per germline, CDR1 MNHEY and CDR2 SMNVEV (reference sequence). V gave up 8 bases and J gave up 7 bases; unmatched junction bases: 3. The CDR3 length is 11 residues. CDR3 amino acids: CASRDSHTQYF. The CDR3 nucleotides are TGTGCCAGCCGGGACAGCCATACGCAGTATTTT.